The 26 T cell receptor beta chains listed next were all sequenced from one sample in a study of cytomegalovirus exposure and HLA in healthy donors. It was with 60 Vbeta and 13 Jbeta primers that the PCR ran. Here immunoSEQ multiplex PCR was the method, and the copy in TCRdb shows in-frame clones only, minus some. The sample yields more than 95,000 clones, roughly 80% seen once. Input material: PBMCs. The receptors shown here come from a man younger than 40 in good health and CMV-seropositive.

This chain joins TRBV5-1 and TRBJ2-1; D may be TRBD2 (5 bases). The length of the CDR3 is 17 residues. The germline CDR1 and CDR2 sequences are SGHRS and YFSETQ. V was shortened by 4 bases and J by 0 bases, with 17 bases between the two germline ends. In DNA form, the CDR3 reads TGCGCCAGCAGCCCCGGAGGAACGACAAGCTCCTACAATGAGCAGTTCTTC. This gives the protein CASSPGGTTSSYNEQFF.

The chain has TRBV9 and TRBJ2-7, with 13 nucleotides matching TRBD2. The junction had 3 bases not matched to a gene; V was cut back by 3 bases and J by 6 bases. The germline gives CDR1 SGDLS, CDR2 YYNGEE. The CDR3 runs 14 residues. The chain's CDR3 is CASSAGTSGTEQYF. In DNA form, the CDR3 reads TGTGCCAGCAGCGCGGGGACTAGCGGGACCGAGCAGTACTTC.

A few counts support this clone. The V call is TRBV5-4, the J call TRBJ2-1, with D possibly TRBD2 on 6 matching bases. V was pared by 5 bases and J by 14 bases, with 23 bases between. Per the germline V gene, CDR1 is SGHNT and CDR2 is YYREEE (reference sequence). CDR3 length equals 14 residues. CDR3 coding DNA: TGTGCCAGCAGGGAACGCGGGGCTAGGGACTCCGAGTTCTTC. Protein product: CASRERGARDSEFF.

The CDR3 is CASSPGQREGRGHEQYF. The CDR3 nucleotides are TGTGCCAGCAGCCCAGGCCAGCGGGAGGGCCGAGGCCACGAGCAGTACTTC. J is TRBJ2-7 and V is TRBV11-2; 10 bases map to TRBD2. The V gene end was trimmed by 5 bases and the J gene end by 5 bases; junction bases not matched to a gene: 15. The CDR3 runs to 17 residues. The germline V gene has CDR1 SGHAT and CDR2 FQNNGV.

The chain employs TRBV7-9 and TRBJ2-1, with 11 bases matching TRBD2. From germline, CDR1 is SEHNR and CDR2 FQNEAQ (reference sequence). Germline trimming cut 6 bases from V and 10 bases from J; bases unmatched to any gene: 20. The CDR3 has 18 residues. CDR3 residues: CASRGGLAGGPTIGEQFF. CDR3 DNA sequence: TGTGCCAGCAGAGGGGGGCTAGCGGGAGGCCCTACAATCGGAGAGCAGTTCTTC.

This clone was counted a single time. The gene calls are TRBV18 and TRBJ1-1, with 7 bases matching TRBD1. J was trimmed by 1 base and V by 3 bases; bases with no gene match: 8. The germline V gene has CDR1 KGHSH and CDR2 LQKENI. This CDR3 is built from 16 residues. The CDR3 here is CASSPSPDRANTEAFF. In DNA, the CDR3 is TGTGCCAGCTCACCCTCCCCAGACAGGGCGAACACTGAAGCTTTCTTT.

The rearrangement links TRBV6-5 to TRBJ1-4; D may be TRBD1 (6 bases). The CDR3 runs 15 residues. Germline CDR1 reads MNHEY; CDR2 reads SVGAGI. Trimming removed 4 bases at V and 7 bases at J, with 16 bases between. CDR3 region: CASSFGGGTGEKLFF. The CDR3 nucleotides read TGTGCCAGCAGTTTCGGGGGGGGCACTGGTGAAAAACTGTTTTTT.

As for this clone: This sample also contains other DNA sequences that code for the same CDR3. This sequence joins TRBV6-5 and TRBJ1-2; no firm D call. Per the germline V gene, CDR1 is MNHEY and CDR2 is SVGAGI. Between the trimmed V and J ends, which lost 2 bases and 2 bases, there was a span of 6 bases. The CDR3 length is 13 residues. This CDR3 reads CASSYGRNYGYTF. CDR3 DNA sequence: TGTGCCAGCAGTTACGGTCGGAACTATGGCTACACCTTC.

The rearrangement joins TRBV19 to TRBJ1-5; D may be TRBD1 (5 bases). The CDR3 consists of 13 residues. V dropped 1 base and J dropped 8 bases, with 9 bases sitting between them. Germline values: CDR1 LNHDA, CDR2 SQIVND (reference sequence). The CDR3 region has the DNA TGTGCCAGTAGTATAGGACCCAGGGAGCCCCAGCATTTT. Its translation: CASSIGPREPQHF.

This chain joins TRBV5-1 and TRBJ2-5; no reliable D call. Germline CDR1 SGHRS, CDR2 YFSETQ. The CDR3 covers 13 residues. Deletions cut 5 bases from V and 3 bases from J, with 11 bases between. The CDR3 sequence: CASRELLEETQYF. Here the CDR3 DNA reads TGCGCCAGCAGGGAGCTCCTGGAAGAGACCCAGTACTTC.

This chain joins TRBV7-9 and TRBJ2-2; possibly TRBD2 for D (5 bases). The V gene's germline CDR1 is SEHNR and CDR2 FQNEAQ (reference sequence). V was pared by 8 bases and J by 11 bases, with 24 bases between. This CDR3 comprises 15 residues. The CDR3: CASLLPFLGRGELFF. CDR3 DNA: TGTGCCAGCCTACTCCCTTTTCTGGGCCGGGGTGAGCTGTTTTTT.

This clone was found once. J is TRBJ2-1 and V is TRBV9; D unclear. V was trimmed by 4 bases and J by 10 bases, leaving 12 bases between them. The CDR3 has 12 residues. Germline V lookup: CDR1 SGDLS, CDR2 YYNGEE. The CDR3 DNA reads TGTGCCAGCAGCCCGAGTATTTACGAGCAGTTCTTC. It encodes CASSPSIYEQFF.

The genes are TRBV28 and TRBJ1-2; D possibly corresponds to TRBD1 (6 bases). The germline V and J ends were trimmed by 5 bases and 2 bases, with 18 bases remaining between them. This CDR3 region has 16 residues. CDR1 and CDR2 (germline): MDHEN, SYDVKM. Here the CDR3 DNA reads TGTGCCAGCAGTCCGCCAACAGGGAGGGGAAACTATGGCTACACCTTC. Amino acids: CASSPPTGRGNYGYTF.

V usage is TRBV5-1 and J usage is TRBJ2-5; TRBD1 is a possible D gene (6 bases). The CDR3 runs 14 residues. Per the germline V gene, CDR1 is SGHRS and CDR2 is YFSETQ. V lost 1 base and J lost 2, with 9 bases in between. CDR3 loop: CASSLTGPQETQYF. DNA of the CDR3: TGCGCCAGCAGCTTGACAGGGCCACAAGAGACCCAGTACTTC. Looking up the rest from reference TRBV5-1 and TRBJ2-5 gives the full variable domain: KAGVTQTPRYLIKTRGQQVTLSCSPISGHRSVSWYQQTPGQGLQFLFEYFSETQRNKGNFPGRFSGRQFSNSRSEMNVSTLELGDSALYLCASSLTGPQETQYFGPGTRLLVL.

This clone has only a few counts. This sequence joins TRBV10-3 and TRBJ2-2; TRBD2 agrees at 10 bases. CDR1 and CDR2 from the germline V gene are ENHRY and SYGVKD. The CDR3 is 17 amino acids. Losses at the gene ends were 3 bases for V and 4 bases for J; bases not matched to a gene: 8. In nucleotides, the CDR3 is TGTGCCATCAGTGACCCCTCAGCTAGCGGGGGCACCGGGGAGCTGTTTTTT. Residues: CAISDPSASGGTGELFF.

The CDR3 loop is CSAPTGATQYF. CDR3 bases: TGCAGTGCCCCGACAGGGGCGACCCAGTACTTC. This sequence joins TRBV20-1 and TRBJ2-5, with 8 bases lining up with TRBD1. CDR3 length equals 11 residues. The ends lost 6 bases at V and 7 bases at J; junction bases unmatched: 4. Germline CDR1 DFQATT, CDR2 SNEGSKA (reference sequence).

CDR3 coding DNA: TGCGCCAGCAGCTCCACAGGGTCAAAAGAACAGCCCCAGCATTTT. It specifies CASSSTGSKEQPQHF. V is TRBV5-1 and J is TRBJ1-5, with D possibly TRBD1 on 6 matching bases. Germline lookup yields CDR1 SGHRS and CDR2 YFSETQ. V was cut by 3 bases and J by 7 bases, with 17 bases left in between. The CDR3 has 15 amino acids.

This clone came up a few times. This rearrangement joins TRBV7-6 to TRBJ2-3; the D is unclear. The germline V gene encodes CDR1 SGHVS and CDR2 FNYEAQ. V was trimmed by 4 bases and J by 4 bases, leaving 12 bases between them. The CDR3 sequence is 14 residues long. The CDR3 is CASSSSYIADTQYF. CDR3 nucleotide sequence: TGTGCCAGCAGCTCTTCCTATATTGCAGATACGCAGTATTTT.

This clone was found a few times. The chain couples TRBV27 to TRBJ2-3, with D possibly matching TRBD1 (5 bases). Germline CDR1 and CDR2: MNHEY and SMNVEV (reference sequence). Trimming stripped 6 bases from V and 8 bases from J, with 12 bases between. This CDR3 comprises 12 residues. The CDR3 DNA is TGTGCCAGCAGGGTTAGTCAGGGTACGCAGTATTTT. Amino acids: CASRVSQGTQYF.

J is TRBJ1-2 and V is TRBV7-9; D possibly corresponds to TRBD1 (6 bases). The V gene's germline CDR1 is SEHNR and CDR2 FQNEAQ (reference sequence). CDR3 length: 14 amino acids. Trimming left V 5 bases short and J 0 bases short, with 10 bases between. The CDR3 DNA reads TGTGCCAGCAGCCCAGGGGAGACTAACTATGGCTACACCTTC. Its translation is CASSPGETNYGYTF.

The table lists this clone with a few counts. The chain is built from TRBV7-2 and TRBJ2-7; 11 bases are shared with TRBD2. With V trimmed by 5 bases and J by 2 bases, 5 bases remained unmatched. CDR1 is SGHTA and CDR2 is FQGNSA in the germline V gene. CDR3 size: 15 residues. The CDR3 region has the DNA TGTGCCAGCAGCCCAATAGCGGGAGGGACCTACGAGCAGTACTTC. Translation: CASSPIAGGTYEQYF.

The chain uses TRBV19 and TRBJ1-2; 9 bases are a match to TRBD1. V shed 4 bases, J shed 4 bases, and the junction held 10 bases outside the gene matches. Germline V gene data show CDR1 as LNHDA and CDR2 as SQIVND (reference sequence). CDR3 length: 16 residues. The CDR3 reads CASSRDRAVSSYGYTF. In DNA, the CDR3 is TGTGCCAGTAGTAGGGACAGGGCCGTCTCGTCCTATGGCTACACCTTC.

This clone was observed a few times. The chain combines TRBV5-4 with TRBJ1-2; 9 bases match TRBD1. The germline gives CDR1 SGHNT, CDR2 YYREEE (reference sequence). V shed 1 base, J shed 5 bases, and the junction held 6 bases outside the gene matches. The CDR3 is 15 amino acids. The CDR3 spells CASSLTGGFRYGYTF. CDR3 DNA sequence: TGTGCCAGCAGCTTGACAGGGGGCTTTCGATATGGCTACACCTTC.

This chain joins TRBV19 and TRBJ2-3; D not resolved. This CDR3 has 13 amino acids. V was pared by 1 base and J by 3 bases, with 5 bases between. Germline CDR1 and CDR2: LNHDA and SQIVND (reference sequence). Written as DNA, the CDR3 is TGTGCCAGTAGTATAGTCGGGACAGATACGCAGTATTTT. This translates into CASSIVGTDTQYF.

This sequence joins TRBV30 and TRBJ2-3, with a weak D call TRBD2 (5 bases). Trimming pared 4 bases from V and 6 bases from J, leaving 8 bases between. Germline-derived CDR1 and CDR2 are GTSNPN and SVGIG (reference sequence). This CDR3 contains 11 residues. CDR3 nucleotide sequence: TGTGCCTGGACTCGAGGGGATACGCAGTATTTT. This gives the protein CAWTRGDTQYF. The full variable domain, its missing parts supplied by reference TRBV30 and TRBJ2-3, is SQTIHQWPATLVQPVGSPLSLECTVEGTSNPNLYWYRQAAGRGLQLLFYSVGIGQISSEVPQNLSASRPQDRQFILSSKKLLLSDSGFYLCAWTRGDTQYFGPGTRLTVL.

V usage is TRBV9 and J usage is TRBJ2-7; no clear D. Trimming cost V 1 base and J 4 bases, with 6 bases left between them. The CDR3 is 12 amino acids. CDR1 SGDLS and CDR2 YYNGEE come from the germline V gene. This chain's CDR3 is CASSVFPYEQYF. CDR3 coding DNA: TGTGCCAGCAGCGTATTCCCTTACGAGCAGTACTTC.